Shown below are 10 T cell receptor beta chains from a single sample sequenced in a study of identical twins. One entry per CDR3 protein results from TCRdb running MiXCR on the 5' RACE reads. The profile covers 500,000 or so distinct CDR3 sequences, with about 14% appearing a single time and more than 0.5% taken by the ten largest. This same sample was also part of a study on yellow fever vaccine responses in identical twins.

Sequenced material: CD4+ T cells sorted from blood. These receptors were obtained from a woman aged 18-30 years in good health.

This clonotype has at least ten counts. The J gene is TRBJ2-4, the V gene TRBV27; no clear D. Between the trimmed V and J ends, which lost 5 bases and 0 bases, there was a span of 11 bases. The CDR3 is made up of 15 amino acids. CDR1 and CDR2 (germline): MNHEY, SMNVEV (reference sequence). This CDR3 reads CASSRDSLAKNIQYF. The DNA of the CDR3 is TGTGCCAGCAGTCGAGATTCCCTAGCCAAAAACATTCAGTACTTC.

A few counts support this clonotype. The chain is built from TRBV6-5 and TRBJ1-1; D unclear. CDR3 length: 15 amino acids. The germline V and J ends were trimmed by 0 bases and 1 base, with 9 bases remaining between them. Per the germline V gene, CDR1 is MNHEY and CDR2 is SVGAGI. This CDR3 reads CASSYSPGRNTEAFF. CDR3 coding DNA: TGTGCCAGCAGTTACTCTCCCGGCAGGAACACTGAAGCTTTCTTT.

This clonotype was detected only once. The CDR3 protein is CSASYVASGGETQYF. The CDR3 bases are TGCAGTGCTAGTTATGTGGCTAGCGGGGGGGAGACCCAGTACTTC. V is TRBV20-1 and J is TRBJ2-5; 11 bases agree with TRBD2. The length of the CDR3 is 15 residues. CDR1 is DFQATT and CDR2 is SNEGSKA in the germline V gene (reference sequence). The J segment lost 5 bases and the V segment lost 3 bases, leaving 8 bases of the junction unmatched.

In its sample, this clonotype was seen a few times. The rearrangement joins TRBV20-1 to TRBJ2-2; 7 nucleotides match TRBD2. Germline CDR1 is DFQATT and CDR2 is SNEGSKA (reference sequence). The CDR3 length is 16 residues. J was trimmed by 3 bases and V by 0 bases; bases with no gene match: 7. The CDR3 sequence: CSARDLSGKDTGELFF. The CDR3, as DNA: TGCAGTGCTAGAGATCTGAGCGGGAAGGACACCGGGGAGCTGTTTTTT.

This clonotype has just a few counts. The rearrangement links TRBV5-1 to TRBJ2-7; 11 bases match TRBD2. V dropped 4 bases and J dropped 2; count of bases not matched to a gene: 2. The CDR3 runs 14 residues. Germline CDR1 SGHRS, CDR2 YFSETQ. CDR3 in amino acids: CASSQTSGTYEQYF. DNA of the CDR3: TGCGCCAGCAGCCAGACTAGCGGGACCTACGAGCAGTACTTC. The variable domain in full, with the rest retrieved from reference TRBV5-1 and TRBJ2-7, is KAGVTQTPRYLIKTRGQQVTLSCSPISGHRSVSWYQQTPGQGLQFLFEYFSETQRNKGNFPGRFSGRQFSNSRSEMNVSTLELGDSALYLCASSQTSGTYEQYFGPGTRLTVT.

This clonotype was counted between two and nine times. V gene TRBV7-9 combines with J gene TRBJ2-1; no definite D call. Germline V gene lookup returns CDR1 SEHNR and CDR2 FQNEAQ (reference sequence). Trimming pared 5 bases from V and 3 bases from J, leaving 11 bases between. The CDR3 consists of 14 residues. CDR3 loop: CASSLTYRYNEQFF. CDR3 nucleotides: TGTGCCAGCAGCCTAACATACCGCTACAATGAGCAGTTCTTC.

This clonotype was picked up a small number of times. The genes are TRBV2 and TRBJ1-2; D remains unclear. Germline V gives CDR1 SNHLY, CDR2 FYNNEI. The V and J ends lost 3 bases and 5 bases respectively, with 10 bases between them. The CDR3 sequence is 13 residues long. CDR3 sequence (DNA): TGTGCCAGCAGTGATATTGGGCCATATGGCTACACCTTC. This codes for CASSDIGPYGYTF.

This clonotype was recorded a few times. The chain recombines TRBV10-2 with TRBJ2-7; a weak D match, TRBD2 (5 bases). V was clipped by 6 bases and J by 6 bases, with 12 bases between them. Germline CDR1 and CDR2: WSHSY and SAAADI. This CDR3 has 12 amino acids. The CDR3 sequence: CASRTGSGEQYF. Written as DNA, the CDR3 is TGCGCCAGCAGAACGGGGTCGGGCGAGCAGTACTTC.

CDR3 DNA sequence: TGCAGTGCGGGGGAGACAGGGACTAGGCCTGAGACCCAGTACTTC. Translating gives CSAGETGTRPETQYF. V usage is TRBV20-1 and J usage is TRBJ2-5; D possibly corresponds to TRBD2 (8 bases). Germline lookup yields CDR1 DFQATT and CDR2 SNEGSKA (reference sequence). CDR3 length equals 15 residues. V dropped 6 bases and J dropped 5 bases, with 22 bases sitting between them.

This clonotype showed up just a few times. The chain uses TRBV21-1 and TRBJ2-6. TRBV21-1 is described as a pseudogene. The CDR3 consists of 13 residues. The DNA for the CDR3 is TGTGCCAGCAGCACCATAGGGGCCAACGTCCTGACTTTC. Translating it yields CASSTIGANVLTF.